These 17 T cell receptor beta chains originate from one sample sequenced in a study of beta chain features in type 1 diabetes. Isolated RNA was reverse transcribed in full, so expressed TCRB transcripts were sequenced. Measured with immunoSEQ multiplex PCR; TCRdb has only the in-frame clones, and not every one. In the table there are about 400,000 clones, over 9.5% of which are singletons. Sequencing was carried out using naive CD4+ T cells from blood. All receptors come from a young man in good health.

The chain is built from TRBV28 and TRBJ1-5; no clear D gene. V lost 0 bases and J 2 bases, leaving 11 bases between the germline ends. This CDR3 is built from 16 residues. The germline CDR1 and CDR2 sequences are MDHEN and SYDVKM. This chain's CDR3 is CASSLWAGSGNQPQHF. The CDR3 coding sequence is TGTGCCAGCAGTTTATGGGCCGGGTCTGGCAATCAGCCCCAGCATTTT. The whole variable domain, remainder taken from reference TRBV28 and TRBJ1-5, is DVKVTQSSRYLVKRTGEKVFLECVQDMDHENMFWYRQDPGLGLRLIYFSYDVKMKEKGDIPEGYSVSREKKERFSLILESASTNQTSMYLCASSLWAGSGNQPQHFGDGTRLSIL.

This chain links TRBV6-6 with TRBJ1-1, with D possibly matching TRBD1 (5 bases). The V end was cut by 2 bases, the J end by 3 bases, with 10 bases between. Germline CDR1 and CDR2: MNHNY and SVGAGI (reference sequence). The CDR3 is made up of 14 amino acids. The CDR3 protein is CASSYAGGDTEAFF. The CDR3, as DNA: TGTGCCAGCAGTTACGCGGGGGGAGACACTGAAGCTTTCTTT.

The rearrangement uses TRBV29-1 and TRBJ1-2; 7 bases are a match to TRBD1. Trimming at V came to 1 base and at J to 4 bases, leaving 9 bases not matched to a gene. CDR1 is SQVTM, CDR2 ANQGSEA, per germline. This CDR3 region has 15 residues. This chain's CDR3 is CSVEGAGGRGYGYTF. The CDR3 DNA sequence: TGCAGCGTTGAAGGCGCAGGGGGTAGAGGCTATGGCTACACCTTC. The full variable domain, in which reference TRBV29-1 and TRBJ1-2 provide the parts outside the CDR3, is SAVISQKPSRDICQRGTSLTIQCQVDSQVTMMFWYRQQPGQSLTLIATANQGSEATYESGFVIDKFPISRPNLTFSTLTVSNMSPEDSSIYLCSVEGAGGRGYGYTFGSGTRLTVV.

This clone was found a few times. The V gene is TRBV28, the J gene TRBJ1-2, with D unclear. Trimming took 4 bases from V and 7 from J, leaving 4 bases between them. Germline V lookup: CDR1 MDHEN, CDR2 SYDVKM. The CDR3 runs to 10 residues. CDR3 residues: CASSSIGYTF. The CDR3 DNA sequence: TGTGCCAGCAGTTCTATTGGCTACACCTTC.

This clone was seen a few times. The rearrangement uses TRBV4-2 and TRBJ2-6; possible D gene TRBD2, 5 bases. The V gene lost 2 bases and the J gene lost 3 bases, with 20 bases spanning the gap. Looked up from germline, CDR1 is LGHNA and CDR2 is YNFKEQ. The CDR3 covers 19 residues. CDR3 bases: TGTGCCAGCAGCCAATCGGAGGACTTCGCGCTTTTTGGGGCCAACGTCCTGACTTTC. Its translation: CASSQSEDFALFGANVLTF.

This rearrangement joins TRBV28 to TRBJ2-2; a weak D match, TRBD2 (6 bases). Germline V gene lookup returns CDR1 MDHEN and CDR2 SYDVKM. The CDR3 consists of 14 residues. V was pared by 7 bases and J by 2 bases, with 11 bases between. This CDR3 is CASIVSGNTGELFF. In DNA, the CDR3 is TGTGCCAGCATTGTTAGCGGAAACACCGGGGAGCTGTTTTTT.

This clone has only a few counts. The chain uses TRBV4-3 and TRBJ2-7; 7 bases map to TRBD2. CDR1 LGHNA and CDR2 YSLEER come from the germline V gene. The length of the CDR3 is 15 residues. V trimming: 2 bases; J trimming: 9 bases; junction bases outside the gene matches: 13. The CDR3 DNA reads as TGCGCCAGCAGCCAAAGTACGCTCCCGCCGGGGGGGCAGTACTTC. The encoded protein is CASSQSTLPPGGQYF.

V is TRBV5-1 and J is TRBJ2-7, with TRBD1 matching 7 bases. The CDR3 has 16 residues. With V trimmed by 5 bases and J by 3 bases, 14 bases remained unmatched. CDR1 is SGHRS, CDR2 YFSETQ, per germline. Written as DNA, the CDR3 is TGCGCCAGCAGAATCAATACAGGGGCAGGTAACTACGAGCAGTACTTC. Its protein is CASRINTGAGNYEQYF.

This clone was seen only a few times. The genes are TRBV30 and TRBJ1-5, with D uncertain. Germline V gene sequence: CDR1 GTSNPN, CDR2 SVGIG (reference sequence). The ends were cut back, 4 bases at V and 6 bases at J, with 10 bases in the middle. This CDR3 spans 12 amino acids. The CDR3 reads CAWTGPGQPQHF. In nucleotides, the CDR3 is TGTGCCTGGACAGGCCCCGGTCAGCCCCAGCATTTT.

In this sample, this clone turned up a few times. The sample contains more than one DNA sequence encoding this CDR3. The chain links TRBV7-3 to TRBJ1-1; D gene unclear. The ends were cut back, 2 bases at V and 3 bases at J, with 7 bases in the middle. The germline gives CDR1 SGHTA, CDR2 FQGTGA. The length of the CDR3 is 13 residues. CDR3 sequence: CASSLVGYTEAFF. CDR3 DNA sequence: TGTGCCAGCAGCTTAGTCGGGTACACTGAAGCTTTCTTT.

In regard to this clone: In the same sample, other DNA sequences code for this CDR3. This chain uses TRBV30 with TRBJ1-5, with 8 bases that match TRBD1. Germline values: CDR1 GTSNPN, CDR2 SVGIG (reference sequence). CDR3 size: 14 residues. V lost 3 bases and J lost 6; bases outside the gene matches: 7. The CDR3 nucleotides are TGTGCCTGGAGACGGCAGGGGGCAGGTCAGCCCCAGCATTTT. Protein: CAWRRQGAGQPQHF.

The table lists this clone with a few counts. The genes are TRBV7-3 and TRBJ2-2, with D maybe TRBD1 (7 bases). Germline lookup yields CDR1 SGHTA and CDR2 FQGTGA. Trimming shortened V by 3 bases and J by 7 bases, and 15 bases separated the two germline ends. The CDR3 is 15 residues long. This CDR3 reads CASSFGGGGGGELFF. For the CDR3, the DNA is TGTGCCAGCAGCTTCGGAGGGGGCGGTGGCGGGGAGCTGTTTTTT. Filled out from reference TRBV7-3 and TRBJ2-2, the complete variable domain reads GAGVSQTPSNKVTEKGKYVELRCDPISGHTALYWYRQSLGQGPEFLIYFQGTGAADDSGLPNDRFFAVRPEGSVSTLKIQRTERGDSAVYLCASSFGGGGGGELFFGEGSRLTVL.

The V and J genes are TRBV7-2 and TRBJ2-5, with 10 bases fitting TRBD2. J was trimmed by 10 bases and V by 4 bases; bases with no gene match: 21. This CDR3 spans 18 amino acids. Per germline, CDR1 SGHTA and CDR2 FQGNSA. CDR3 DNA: TGTGCCAGCAGCTACCCGAGGGAACTAGCGGGACTCCCAGGGAGCCAGTACTTC. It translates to CASSYPRELAGLPGSQYF.

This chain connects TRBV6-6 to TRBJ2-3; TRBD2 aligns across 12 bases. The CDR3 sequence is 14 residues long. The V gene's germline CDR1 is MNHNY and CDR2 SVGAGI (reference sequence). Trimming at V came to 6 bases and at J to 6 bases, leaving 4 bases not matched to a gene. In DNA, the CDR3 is TGTGCCAGCAGACTAGCGGGAGGAGGGGATACGCAGTATTTT. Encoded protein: CASRLAGGGDTQYF.

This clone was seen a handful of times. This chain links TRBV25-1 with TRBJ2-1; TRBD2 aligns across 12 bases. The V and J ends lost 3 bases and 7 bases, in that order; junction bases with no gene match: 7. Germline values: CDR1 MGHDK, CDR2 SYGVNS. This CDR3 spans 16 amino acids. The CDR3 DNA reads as TGTGCCAGCAGTGACCTAGCGGGGGGGCCGAGGAATGAGCAGTTCTTC. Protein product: CASSDLAGGPRNEQFF.

This CDR3 reads CASSARTGGRNTEAFF. Written as DNA, the CDR3 is TGTGCCAGCAGCGCCCGGACAGGGGGCCGGAACACTGAAGCTTTCTTT. The chain combines TRBV13 with TRBJ1-1; 11 nucleotides line up with TRBD1. Germline V gene sequence: CDR1 PRHDT, CDR2 FYEKMQ (reference sequence). Losses at the gene ends were 5 bases for V and 1 base for J; bases not matched to a gene: 6. The CDR3 has 16 residues.

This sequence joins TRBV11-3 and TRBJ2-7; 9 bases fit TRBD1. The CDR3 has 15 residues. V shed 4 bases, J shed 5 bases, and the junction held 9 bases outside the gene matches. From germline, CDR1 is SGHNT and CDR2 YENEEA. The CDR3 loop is CASSSGTGRLDEQYF. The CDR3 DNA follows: TGTGCCAGCAGCTCCGGGACAGGGAGGCTCGACGAGCAGTACTTC.